This passage covers 4 T cell receptor beta chains from one sample sequenced in a study of beta chain features in type 1 diabetes. These receptors have no known antigen. Whole-study results and caveats: Moderately but significantly shorter TCRB CDR3s were found in Type 1 diabetes patients in all four CD4+ subsets.

Since all of the isolated RNA was reverse transcribed, expressed TCRB transcripts were what got sequenced. The repertoire was sequenced with immunoSEQ multiplex PCR; TCRdb's copy has only in-frame clones and lacks some. This sample yields 640,000 or so clones, of which around 15% are seen a single time; 0.03% to 0.045% belongs to the top ten. The sample comprised naive CD4+ T cells from blood. These receptors came from a man younger than 35 with type 1 diabetes.

The chain employs TRBV5-6 and TRBJ2-1; D may be TRBD1 or TRBD2 (6 bases each). The V gene's germline CDR1 is SGHDT and CDR2 YYEEEE. V lost 5 bases to trimming and J lost 8 bases, with 11 bases between them. The CDR3 consists of 12 residues. This chain's CDR3 is CASSLRGDEQFF. CDR3 in DNA: TGTGCCAGCAGTCTGAGGGGGGATGAGCAGTTCTTC.

This clone showed up just a few times. The chain couples TRBV6-5 to TRBJ2-3; possible D gene TRBD1, 6 bases. The CDR3 is 15 amino acids. V lost 1 base, J lost 1 base, and 9 bases lay in between. Per germline, CDR1 MNHEY and CDR2 SVGAGI. This CDR3 reads CASSYWNRGTDTQYF. Written as DNA, the CDR3 is TGTGCCAGCAGTTACTGGAACAGGGGCACAGATACGCAGTATTTT.

In its sample, this clone was seen a few times. This sample also contains other DNA sequences that code for the same CDR3. J is TRBJ2-7 and V is TRBV4-3; D possibly uses TRBD1 or TRBD2 (5 bases each). The CDR3 is made up of 14 amino acids. Trimming cost V 0 bases and J 2 bases, with 8 bases left between them. Germline CDR1 LGHNA, CDR2 YSLEER. CDR3 coding DNA: TGCGCCAGCAGCCAAGATCGGGGCCCCTACGAGCAGTACTTC. It encodes CASSQDRGPYEQYF.

This sequence joins TRBV7-3 and TRBJ2-2, with 10 bases lining up with TRBD2. Trimming at V came to 8 bases and at J to 2 bases, leaving 5 bases not matched to a gene. The CDR3 has 15 residues. CDR1 is SGHTA, CDR2 FQGTGA, per germline. The CDR3 region is CASGRTSGNTGELFF. The DNA of the CDR3 is TGTGCCAGCGGTAGGACTAGCGGTAACACCGGGGAGCTGTTTTTT.